These T cell receptor beta chains were read from a single sample in a study of T cells after yellow fever vaccination. TCRdb called the 5' RACE reads again in MiXCR, with one record for every CDR3 protein. This table has around 590,000 distinct CDR3 sequences, more than 9% appearing once. The sequences come from PBMCs, collected on the day of the yellow fever booster vaccination. The source of these receptors is a man aged 25 to 40 who received the YFV17D yellow fever vaccine. CDR3s include the opening cysteine and the closing phenylalanine or tryptophan. The D gene is left open where the match is weak. Clone size is not always given. Where it is, it says once, few, many or a class for expanded clones.

clone size	V gene	J gene	D gene	CDR3 DNA	CDR3 protein
many	TRBV4-3	TRBJ2-7	-	TGCGCCAGCAGCCAAGACGCGACTCCGGGCCTCTACGAGCAGTACTTC	CASSQDATPGLYEQYF
few	TRBV5-1	TRBJ2-7	-	TGCGCCAGCACGGACAGCTTCTACGAGCAGTACTTC	CASTDSFYEQYF
few	TRBV5-4	TRBJ2-5	TRBD1	TGTGCCAGCAGCCGGGACAGCCAGACCCAGTACTTC	CASSRDSQTQYF
many	TRBV20-1	TRBJ2-7	TRBD2	TGCAGTGCCCACGATACTAGCGGAGGCTCCTACGAGCAGTACTTC	CSAHDTSGGSYEQYF
few	TRBV12-3/TRBV12-4	TRBJ2-7	TRBD2	TGTGCCAGCACCACGACTAGCGGAAGAGGCGAGCAGTACTTC	CASTTTSGRGEQYF
many	TRBV27	TRBJ2-3	-	TGTGCCAGCAGTTTAGAGGAGGCAGATACGCAGTATTTT	CASSLEEADTQYF
few	TRBV7-2	TRBJ2-7	-	TGTGCCAGCAGCTACTACGACAGATACGAGCAGTACTTC	CASSYYDRYEQYF
few	TRBV6-5	TRBJ2-7	-	TGTGCCAGCAGTTACTGGGCGGGCAGGAGAACCTACGAGCAGTACTTC	CASSYWAGRRTYEQYF
-	TRBV6-5	TRBJ1-4	-	TGTGCCAGCGGCCGTGTTGAAAAACTGTTTTTT	CASGRVEKLFF
-	TRBV6-1	TRBJ2-2	-	TGTGCCAGCAGTAGAGACCGGACGGGGATAAGGACCGGGGAGCTGTTTTTT	CASSRDRTGIRTGELFF
many	TRBV27	TRBJ2-7	-	TGTGCCAGCAGTGCTAATCGAGGGAGGACCTACGAGCAGTACTTC	CASSANRGRTYEQYF
few	TRBV7-3	TRBJ2-1	-	TGTGCCAGCAGCTTAAGTTCAGGGGTCACTTACAATGAGCAGTTCTTC	CASSLSSGVTYNEQFF
few	TRBV6-5	TRBJ2-1	TRBD2	TGTGCCAGCAGTTACTCGTGGGAGGGATACAATGAGCAGTTCTTC	CASSYSWEGYNEQFF
-	TRBV3-1	TRBJ2-7	-	TGTGCCAGCAGCCAAGCGAACCAGTATCAGCAGGGGCTGAAGTACGAGCAGTACTTC	CASSQANQYQQGLKYEQYF
few	TRBV6-2/TRBV6-3	TRBJ2-4	TRBD1	TGTGCCAGCAGTGCCGGGACAGTAAACATTCAGTACTTC	CASSAGTVNIQYF
-	TRBV9	TRBJ2-1	TRBD2	TGTGCCAGCAGCGAGGGACTAGCGGGAGCCCATGAGCAGTTCTTC	CASSEGLAGAHEQFF
few	TRBV7-9	TRBJ2-7	-	TGTGCCAGCAGCTTAGGACAGGTTGCGTCCTACGAGCAGTACTTC	CASSLGQVASYEQYF
many	TRBV5-1	TRBJ2-6	-	TGCGCCAGCAGCTTCCCCAAGGGGACTGGGGCCAACGTCCTGACTTTC	CASSFPKGTGANVLTF
few	TRBV20-1	TRBJ2-2	TRBD2	TGCAGTGCCCCATCCCCCCCTAGCGGACTGAACACCGGGGAGCTGTTTTTT	CSAPSPPSGLNTGELFF
-	TRBV20-1	TRBJ2-5	-	TGCAGTGCTAGAGACGTCAGACGGGGAGAGACCCAGTACTTC	CSARDVRRGETQYF
-	TRBV29-1	TRBJ2-1	TRBD1	TGCAGCGTCCCACTTACAGGGGTTGAGCAGTTCTTC	CSVPLTGVEQFF
few	TRBV6-5	TRBJ1-1	-	TGTGCCAGCAGTTACGGGGGCTCTGGAGCTTTCTTT	CASSYGGSGAFF
-	TRBV20-1	TRBJ2-1	-	TGCAGTGCTAGAATCCCTCCGCGGTACAATGAGCAGTTCTTC	CSARIPPRYNEQFF
few	TRBV10-3	TRBJ2-7	TRBD1	TGTGCCATCAAAGGGACAGGGGGCGCGTTCTACGAGCAGTACTTC	CAIKGTGGAFYEQYF
-	TRBV6-1	TRBJ1-5	TRBD1	TGTGCCAGCAGACCCGACAGGGCACAGCCCCAGCATTTT	CASRPDRAQPQHF
few	TRBV5-1	TRBJ2-1	-	TGCGCCAGCAGCTTGCTCTCGGCAGACAATGAGCAGTTCTTC	CASSLLSADNEQFF
few	TRBV24-1	TRBJ2-7	-	TGTGCCACCAGTGATTTAACTGCGGACTACGAGCAGTACTTC	CATSDLTADYEQYF
few	TRBV5-4	TRBJ2-7	-	TGTGCCAGCAGCAGGAGGGAAAATAACGAGCAGTACTTC	CASSRRENNEQYF
few	TRBV20-1	TRBJ2-1	TRBD2	TGCAGTGCCACCGGGACTAGCGGGACCTCGGCTTACAATGAGCAGTTCTTC	CSATGTSGTSAYNEQFF
-	TRBV7-8	TRBJ2-7	-	TGTGCCAGCAGCATCACAAGGATTTACTCCTACGAGCAGTACTTC	CASSITRIYSYEQYF
few	TRBV19	TRBJ2-7	TRBD1	TGTGCCAGTACCAGGGGGAAGGGCTACGAGCAGTACTTC	CASTRGKGYEQYF
-	TRBV20-1	TRBJ2-3	-	TGCAGTGCTAGCGGGTCTCTCACAGATACGCAGTATTTT	CSASGSLTDTQYF
-	TRBV7-6	TRBJ2-7	TRBD2	TGTGCCAGCAGCTTAGCTGGACTAGCGTTCAACGAGCAGTACTTC	CASSLAGLAFNEQYF
-	TRBV20-1	TRBJ2-3	-	TGCAGTGCTAGCGGACTTTATACGCAGTATTTT	CSASGLYTQYF
few	TRBV7-9	TRBJ2-3	-	TGTGCCAGCAGCGGATTAGCAGACCCCACAGATACGCAGTATTTT	CASSGLADPTDTQYF
-	TRBV18	TRBJ2-3	-	TGTGCCAGCTCACAACAAAGGGACACAGATACGCAGTATTTT	CASSQQRDTDTQYF
-	TRBV7-2	TRBJ1-1	-	TGTGCCAGCAGCCCCCGACTCTCCGGGGCTATGAACACTGAAGCTTTCTTT	CASSPRLSGAMNTEAFF
few	TRBV12-3/TRBV12-4	TRBJ2-1	TRBD2	TGTGCCAGCAGTTTGAAGACTAGCGGGAAACTTGAGCAGTTCTTC	CASSLKTSGKLEQFF
-	TRBV7-2	TRBJ2-2	-	TGTGCCAGCAGCTTAAATCCAGGGTACACCGGGGAGCTGTTTTTT	CASSLNPGYTGELFF
-	TRBV3-1	TRBJ1-4	-	TGTGCCAGCAGCCAAGCGGCACCAACTAATGAAAAACTGTTTTTT	CASSQAAPTNEKLFF